The clone carrying this TCR beta chain appeared once. No antigen is known for it. This sample is part of a study of long-term antiretroviral therapy in people with HIV. Findings of the study overall: Increased diversity was seen after ART, yet it remained lower than in transplant donor controls. Comparison with controls showed narrower CDR3 length ranges in HIV repertoires.

Investigators performed immunoSEQ version v3.0 at survey level. Produced via immunoSEQ multiplex PCR; TCRdb's table is partial and in-frame only. The repertoire holds 20,000 to 30,000 clones, with 81% as singletons. Germline V gene data show CDR1 as SGHNT and CDR2 as YYREEE (reference sequence). V dropped 0 bases and J dropped 3; count of bases not matched to a gene: 14. The CDR3 length is 19 residues. Donors each had at least one pre-ART PBMC sample and at least two post-ART ones. Treated in the United States were all of the participants with HIV. The receptor was isolated from a woman between 18 and 29 years old with HIV. The chain uses TRBV5-4 and TRBJ2-1; TRBD1 matches at 8 bases. The sequences come from unsorted PBMCs, collected at the start of antiretroviral therapy, before treatment. CDR3 DNA sequence: TGTGCCAGCAGCTTGGGGTCGAGACCGGGACAGGTTTACTACAATGAGCAGTTCTTC. It codes for CASSLGSRPGQVYYNEQFF.